This T cell receptor beta chain stems from a study of shared clonotypes between healthy human individuals. Points from the study as a whole: Against clonotypes common to all four donors, non-shared ones had lower generation probabilities.

Of note for this clone: Its cognate antigen is unknown.

CD45RO-negative cells were positively selected for CCR7, leaving out terminally differentiated effector memory CD45RA+ cells. Sorted-subset replicate PCRs used about 200 ng of genomic DNA. This amount corresponded to about 30,000 T cell genomes. Clones were sequenced by immunoSEQ multiplex PCR, and TCRdb holds only the in-frame ones, with some missing. The sample shows millions of clones, approximately 94% of them seen only once. The TCR originated in a man aged 18 to 29 in good health. Some clones in this sample may be carry-over from other donors' samples. Material for sequencing was naive CD8+ T cells from PBMCs.

The chain's CDR3 is CASSGEEREPYNEQFF. The DNA of the CDR3 is TGTGCCAGCAGTGGTGAAGAGCGGGAGCCTTACAATGAGCAGTTCTTC. The chain links TRBV6-1 to TRBJ2-1, with TRBD2 identical over 8 bases. This CDR3 region has 16 residues. Per the germline V gene, CDR1 is MNHNS and CDR2 is SASEGT. V was pared by 4 bases and J by 4 bases, with 9 bases of the junction left unmatched.